A single sample gave rise to the 24 T cell receptor beta chains below, sequenced in a study of blood T cell repertoires in COVID-19. TCRdb keeps only in-frame clones here, not all; method: immunoSEQ multiplex PCR. This table has 200,000 to 250,000 clones, 84% appearing once. Sequenced sample: peripheral blood. These receptors were taken from a middle-aged man with active or convalescent COVID-19.

J is TRBJ1-2 and V is TRBV27; 8 nucleotides match TRBD1. Germline assignment: CDR1 MNHEY and CDR2 SMNVEV (reference sequence). J lost 3 bases, V lost 3 bases, and 0 bases had no gene match. This CDR3 has 13 residues. For the CDR3, the DNA is TGTGCCAGCAGTTTCAGGGGGCACTATGGCTACACCTTC. Its translation: CASSFRGHYGYTF.

This chain connects TRBV19 to TRBJ1-2, with D maybe TRBD1 (5 bases). V lost 3 bases to trimming and J lost 2 bases, with 7 bases between them. There are 13 residues in the CDR3. Germline V gene data show CDR1 as LNHDA and CDR2 as SQIVND (reference sequence). The CDR3 DNA sequence: TGTGCCAGTAGTATGGGGCCAAACTATGGCTACACCTTC. It encodes CASSMGPNYGYTF.

The V call is TRBV5-4, the J call TRBJ1-3; 9 nucleotides match TRBD1. With V trimmed by 0 bases and J by 7 bases, 8 bases remained unmatched. The CDR3 covers 16 residues. Germline values: CDR1 SGHNT, CDR2 YYREEE (reference sequence). The CDR3 bases are TGTGCCAGCAGCTTGGAAGGGACAGGGTTTGGGAACACCATATATTTT. Its protein is CASSLEGTGFGNTIYF. Combining the CDR3 with reference TRBV5-4 and TRBJ1-3 gives the whole variable domain ETGVTQSPTHLIKTRGQQVTLRCSSQSGHNTVSWYQQALGQGPQFIFQYYREEENGRGNFPPRFSGLQFPNYSSELNVNALELDDSALYLCASSLEGTGFGNTIYFGEGSWLTVV.

The count of this clone is one. The rearrangement links TRBV6-1 to TRBJ2-2; weak D call: TRBD1 (6 bases). CDR1 and CDR2 (germline): MNHNS, SASEGT. The CDR3 consists of 14 residues. The V end was cut by 2 bases, the J end by 3 bases, with 7 bases between. CDR3 amino acids: CASSETGHTGELFF. The CDR3 region has the DNA TGTGCCAGCAGTGAAACAGGGCACACCGGGGAGCTGTTTTTT.

In this sample, this clone turned up once. The chain couples TRBV28 to TRBJ2-3, with 9 nucleotides matching TRBD1. The ends lost 5 bases at V and 1 base at J; junction bases unmatched: 7. The CDR3 spans 16 residues. Germline values: CDR1 MDHEN, CDR2 SYDVKM. The CDR3 loop is CASSLSRTGGTDTQYF. CDR3 in DNA: TGTGCCAGCAGTCTCTCCCGGACAGGGGGCACAGATACGCAGTATTTT.

The table lists this clone with a few counts. This chain connects TRBV7-9 to TRBJ1-1, with D possibly being TRBD1 (5 bases). V lost 4 bases and J 0 bases, leaving 9 bases between the germline ends. The CDR3 runs to 14 residues. From germline, CDR1 is SEHNR and CDR2 FQNEAQ (reference sequence). This CDR3 reads CASSSRAVNTEAFF. CDR3 nucleotides: TGTGCCAGCAGCTCCAGGGCGGTGAACACTGAAGCTTTCTTT.

This chain links TRBV21-1 with TRBJ1-2; the D call in the table, TRBD1, was not verified against the DNA. TRBV21-1 is an annotated pseudogene. The CDR3 totals 14 residues. The CDR3, as DNA: TGTGCCAGCAGCACCAGACAGGCGGCGAATGGCTACACCTTC. This codes for CASSTRQAANGYTF.

The chain carries TRBV5-1 and TRBJ1-1, with D unclear. Trimming pared 0 bases from V and 2 bases from J, leaving 8 bases between. The CDR3 totals 14 residues. Germline-derived CDR1 and CDR2 are SGHRS and YFSETQ. This CDR3 is CASSLALANTEAFF. For the CDR3, the DNA is TGCGCCAGCAGCTTGGCCCTGGCCAACACTGAAGCTTTCTTT.

Details on this clone: The sample carries other DNA sequences with the same CDR3. J is TRBJ1-1 and V is TRBV5-1, with TRBD1 matching 8 bases. The CDR3 covers 14 residues. The V gene end was trimmed by 4 bases and the J gene end by 2 bases; junction bases not matched to a gene: 4. Germline V gene data show CDR1 as SGHRS and CDR2 as YFSETQ. CDR3 DNA: TGCGCCAGCAGCCGGACAGGGCCTAACACTGAAGCTTTCTTT. Translated, it gives CASSRTGPNTEAFF.

The chain uses TRBV5-5 and TRBJ1-2; D may be TRBD1 (6 bases). The length of the CDR3 is 15 residues. The V gene lost 4 bases and the J gene lost 2 bases, with 15 bases spanning the gap. CDR1 and CDR2 from the germline V gene are SGHKS and YYEKEE (reference sequence). The CDR3 loop is CASSERTARNYGYTF. Here the CDR3 DNA reads TGTGCCAGCAGCGAAAGGACAGCTAGAAACTATGGCTACACCTTC.

The chain couples TRBV7-9 to TRBJ2-1; unclear D gene. The CDR3 runs to 15 residues. Germline V lookup: CDR1 SEHNR, CDR2 FQNEAQ (reference sequence). V was shortened by 1 base and J by 6 bases, with 13 bases between the two germline ends. The chain's CDR3 is CASSLVMVPSNEQFF. In DNA, the CDR3 is TGTGCCAGCAGCTTAGTTATGGTCCCCAGCAATGAGCAGTTCTTC.

The J gene is TRBJ1-3, the V gene TRBV19, with a tentative D call TRBD1 (5 bases). The CDR3 spans 15 residues. Looked up from germline, CDR1 is LNHDA and CDR2 is SQIVND (reference sequence). V was pared by 7 bases and J by 2 bases, with 15 bases between. The CDR3 sequence is CASTLRQMAGNTIYF. DNA of the CDR3: TGTGCCAGTACCCTAAGACAGATGGCTGGAAACACCATATATTTT.

The chain carries TRBV2 and TRBJ2-7, with D unclear. The V gene's germline CDR1 is SNHLY and CDR2 FYNNEI. V was cut by 0 bases and J by 1 base, with 7 bases left in between. This CDR3 spans 14 amino acids. In nucleotides, the CDR3 is TGTGCCAGCAGTGAAGCGCCGCGGTCCTACGAGCAGTACGTC. Translated: CASSEAPRSYEQYV.

V usage is TRBV2 and J usage is TRBJ2-7; D might be TRBD2 (6 bases). CDR1 and CDR2 from the germline V gene are SNHLY and FYNNEI. V was trimmed by 8 bases and J by 4 bases, leaving 9 bases between them. The CDR3 length is 11 residues. The CDR3 sequence is CASGGGYEQYV. CDR3 bases: TGTGCCAGCGGGGGAGGATACGAGCAGTACGTC.

This chain links TRBV7-2 with TRBJ1-6, with 12 bases matching TRBD1. After removal of 5 bases from V and 9 bases from J, the junction contained 5 bases not matched to a gene. The CDR3 has 15 residues. CDR1 and CDR2 from the germline V gene are SGHTA and FQGNSA. The CDR3: CASSQGTGGASPLHF. Here the CDR3 DNA reads TGTGCCAGCAGCCAGGGGACAGGGGGCGCTTCACCCCTCCACTTT.

The chain employs TRBV4-3 and TRBJ1-6, with 7 bases lining up with TRBD1. Germline lookup yields CDR1 LGHNA and CDR2 YSLEER. The CDR3 is 17 residues long. J lost 0 bases, V lost 5 bases, and 7 bases had no gene match. CDR3 amino acids: CASSIGQGVSYNSPLHF. The DNA for the CDR3 is TGCGCCAGCAGCATAGGGCAGGGGGTCTCCTATAATTCACCCCTCCACTTT.

J is TRBJ2-1 and V is TRBV11-2, with 13 bases lining up with TRBD2. Trimming removed 3 bases from V and 4 bases from J; junction bases left unmatched: 3. Germline V gene data show CDR1 as SGHAT and CDR2 as FQNNGV. The CDR3 is made up of 16 amino acids. CDR3 in DNA: TGTGCCAGCAGCTTGTTGACTAGCGGGAGGTACAATGAGCAGTTCTTC. Protein: CASSLLTSGRYNEQFF.

CDR3 protein: CASSLGPPRQGGGYTF. The CDR3 coding sequence is TGTGCCAGCAGCTTAGGCCCTCCACGACAGGGCGGAGGCTACACCTTC. The V and J genes are TRBV7-2 and TRBJ1-2; 7 nucleotides agree with TRBD1. With V trimmed by 1 base and J by 8 bases, 13 bases remained unmatched. Germline V lookup: CDR1 SGHTA, CDR2 FQGNSA. The CDR3 contains 16 residues.

This chain uses TRBV29-1 with TRBJ1-4; D is possibly TRBD1 (5 bases). With 4 bases removed from V and 7 bases from J, the gap between germline ends came to 13 bases. Germline lookup yields CDR1 SQVTM and CDR2 ANQGSEA. The CDR3 totals 13 residues. The chain's CDR3 is CSVAWGRGEKLFF. For the CDR3, the DNA is TGCAGCGTTGCTTGGGGGAGGGGTGAAAAACTGTTTTTT.

As concerns this clone: Compared with germline, one end of the junction differs, possibly owing to a read error. J is TRBJ2-1 and V is TRBV7-7, with 8 nucleotides matching TRBD1. The germline V gene encodes CDR1 SSHAT and CDR2 FNYEAQ (reference sequence). This CDR3 is 14 amino acids long. This CDR3 reads CASSFGTGNNEQFF. CDR3 DNA sequence: TGTGCTAGCAGCTTCGGGACAGGCAACAATGAGCAGTTCTTC.

The rearrangement uses TRBV7-2 and TRBJ1-5, with TRBD1 as a possible D gene (5 bases). CDR3 length: 15 residues. CDR1 and CDR2 (germline): SGHTA, FQGNSA. The germline V and J ends were trimmed by 1 base and 8 bases, with 15 bases remaining between them. Written as DNA, the CDR3 is TGTGCCAGCAGCTTAGTCTGGCAGGGTAGTAAGCCCCAGCATTTT. Its protein product is CASSLVWQGSKPQHF.

V gene TRBV28 combines with J gene TRBJ1-5; TRBD1 is a possible D gene (6 bases). The CDR3 consists of 13 residues. Germline CDR1 is MDHEN and CDR2 is SYDVKM. V lost 5 bases and J lost 5, with 10 bases in between. The DNA for the CDR3 is TGTGCCAGCAGTATCAGGGGTTATCAGCCCCAGCATTTT. It yields the protein CASSIRGYQPQHF.

J is TRBJ1-5 and V is TRBV28, with D unclear. The V and J ends lost 7 bases and 4 bases respectively, with 14 bases between them. The CDR3 has 14 amino acids. Germline-derived CDR1 and CDR2 are MDHEN and SYDVKM. CDR3: CASTPWAGNQPQHF. DNA for the CDR3: TGTGCCAGCACACCCTGGGCGGGTAATCAGCCCCAGCATTTT.

This chain joins TRBV5-1 and TRBJ1-4; possibly TRBD1 for D (6 bases). The CDR3 runs 15 residues. V was clipped by 0 bases and J by 4 bases, with 10 bases between them. Looked up from germline, CDR1 is SGHRS and CDR2 is YFSETQ. As DNA, the CDR3 is TGCGCCAGCAGCTTGGGGGACACTTATAATGAAAAACTGTTTTTT. It codes for CASSLGDTYNEKLFF.